What follows describes a single T cell receptor (beta chain). Some clones are missing from TCRdb's copy, which holds only in-frame ones; the method was immunoSEQ multiplex PCR. This sample has about 90,000 clones, with about 92% found just once. The data were obtained in a study of blood T cell repertoires in COVID-19. This CDR3 spans 15 amino acids. CDR1 is SGHDT and CDR2 is YYEEEE in the germline V gene. V dropped 2 bases and J dropped 3 bases, with 9 bases sitting between them. The sequenced material came from peripheral blood. This clonotype was obtained from a woman aged 60-75 years with active COVID-19. The J gene is TRBJ1-6, the V gene TRBV5-6; no definite D call. CDR3 sequence reads: CASSFGNSYNSPLHF. The CDR3 coding sequence is TGTGCCAGCAGCTTTGGCAACAGCTATAATTCACCCCTCCACTTT. Based on the CDR3 plus reference TRBV5-6 and TRBJ1-6, the full variable domain is DAGVTQSPTHLIKTRGQQVTLRCSPKSGHDTVSWYQQALGQGPQFIFQYYEEEERQRGNFPDRFSGHQFPNYSSELNVNALLLGDSALYLCASSFGNSYNSPLHFGNGTRLTVT.